Below are 23 T cell receptor beta chains sequenced from a single sample in a study of blood T cell repertoires in COVID-19 (dated by TCRdb to the early 2020s). The library came from the immunoSEQ multiplex PCR assay. The source is immuneACCESS, and TCRdb retained only in-frame sequences with V and J called. Part of the clones is not carried over; for the studies checked, unresolved V genes explain less than half of this, and the remainder is unexplained. The sample table holds approximately 150,000 clones, of which more than 70% were seen once. The ten largest make up more than 1.3% of the sample. Material: peripheral blood. These TCRs come from a man aged 60 to 69 with acute or convalescent COVID-19.

A few counts support this clone. The V and J genes are TRBV27 and TRBJ2-2; D possibly corresponds to TRBD1 (5 bases). CDR1 and CDR2 from the germline V gene are MNHEY and SMNVEV (reference sequence). Trimming took 1 base from V and 8 from J, leaving 14 bases between them. The CDR3 runs to 15 residues. CDR3 DNA: TGTGCCAGCAGTTTATTGCAGGGTCTCTCTGGGGAGCTGTTTTTT. Encoded protein: CASSLLQGLSGELFF.

The chain recombines TRBV9 with TRBJ1-2; weak D call: TRBD1 (6 bases). The CDR3 is 15 residues long. The germline gives CDR1 SGDLS, CDR2 YYNGEE. The V gene lost 4 bases and the J gene lost 0 bases, with 13 bases spanning the gap. The CDR3 sequence: CASSYNRDTNYGYTF. DNA of the CDR3: TGTGCCAGCAGCTATAACAGGGATACTAACTATGGCTACACCTTC.

V is TRBV6-5 and J is TRBJ2-5; the D gene is possibly TRBD2 (5 bases). The V gene's germline CDR1 is MNHEY and CDR2 SVGAGI. CDR3 length: 12 residues. The ends were cut back, 7 bases at V and 2 bases at J, with 8 bases in the middle. Here the CDR3 reads CASIGRQETQYF. The CDR3 DNA reads as TGTGCCAGCATAGGGAGACAAGAGACCCAGTACTTC.

The chain employs TRBV7-3 and TRBJ2-2, with TRBD2 matching 13 bases. The V gene end was trimmed by 5 bases and the J gene end by 3 bases; junction bases not matched to a gene: 6. The CDR3 has 17 residues. Germline V gene lookup returns CDR1 SGHTA and CDR2 FQGTGA. CDR3 in amino acids: CASSQGLAGFDTGELFF. The CDR3 DNA sequence: TGTGCCAGCAGCCAGGGACTAGCGGGATTTGACACCGGGGAGCTGTTTTTT.

The J gene is TRBJ1-1, the V gene TRBV5-5; possibly TRBD1 for D (5 bases). Germline CDR1 is SGHKS and CDR2 is YYEKEE (reference sequence). V was cut by 2 bases and J by 3 bases, with 8 bases left in between. CDR3 length: 13 amino acids. The CDR3 coding sequence is TGTGCCAGCAGCTTCGGGGGGGACACTGAAGCTTTCTTT. This encodes CASSFGGDTEAFF.

The chain has TRBV6-4 and TRBJ1-2; TRBD1 aligns across 8 bases. Germline assignment: CDR1 MRHNA and CDR2 SNTAGT. The V gene end was trimmed by 6 bases and the J gene end by 2 bases; junction bases not matched to a gene: 5. The CDR3 has 14 amino acids. Here the CDR3 reads CASSAGQGNYGYTF. CDR3 nucleotide sequence: TGTGCCAGCAGCGCCGGACAGGGAAACTATGGCTACACCTTC.

The chain recombines TRBV27 with TRBJ2-2; D not resolved. CDR1 is MNHEY and CDR2 is SMNVEV in the germline V gene (reference sequence). V gave up 2 bases and J gave up 6 bases, with 7 bases separating them. The CDR3 totals 13 residues. The CDR3: CASSLPVPGELFF. Written as DNA, the CDR3 is TGTGCCAGCAGTTTACCGGTCCCCGGGGAGCTGTTTTTT.

The rearrangement uses TRBV4-1 and TRBJ2-3; 13 nucleotides line up with TRBD2. V shed 4 bases, J shed 6 bases, and the junction held 7 bases outside the gene matches. The CDR3 spans 16 residues. CDR1 and CDR2 from the germline V gene are MGHRA and YSYEKL. The CDR3 region is CASSLWTSGSLDTQYF. Written as DNA, the CDR3 is TGCGCCAGCAGCCTTTGGACTAGCGGGAGTCTGGATACGCAGTATTTT.

The genes are TRBV11-2 and TRBJ1-1, with no clear D. Germline CDR1 and CDR2: SGHAT and FQNNGV. Trimming left V 0 bases short and J 8 bases short, with 10 bases between. CDR3 length: 13 residues. CDR3 DNA: TGTGCCAGCAGCTTAGATCAGTTTGTCGAAGCTTTCTTT. Its protein product is CASSLDQFVEAFF.

This chain joins TRBV10-3 and TRBJ1-1; the match to TRBD1 covers 9 bases. Germline CDR1 reads ENHRY; CDR2 reads SYGVKD. The J segment lost 0 bases and the V segment lost 6 bases, leaving 11 bases of the junction unmatched. The CDR3 has 17 residues. The CDR3 sequence is CAISPTGGSIMNTEAFF. The CDR3 DNA reads as TGTGCCATCAGCCCGACAGGGGGTTCTATCATGAACACTGAAGCTTTCTTT.

The chain links TRBV7-9 to TRBJ1-2; D perhaps matches TRBD1 (5 bases). Trimming shortened V by 4 bases and J by 5 bases, and 8 bases separated the two germline ends. From germline, CDR1 is SEHNR and CDR2 FQNEAQ (reference sequence). The CDR3 runs 12 residues. The CDR3 bases are TGTGCCAGCAGCTCCGGGGGGTATGGCTACACCTTC. Translated: CASSSGGYGYTF.

The V call is TRBV5-1, the J call TRBJ2-7, with D perhaps TRBD1 (6 bases). The CDR3 runs 15 residues. V was pared by 0 bases and J by 5 bases, with 15 bases between. CDR1 is SGHRS and CDR2 is YFSETQ in the germline V gene. The CDR3 region is CASSLGGKRDNEQYF. The CDR3 DNA follows: TGCGCCAGCAGCTTGGGAGGGAAAAGGGACAACGAGCAGTACTTC.

This chain connects TRBV27 to TRBJ1-5; D might be TRBD1 (5 bases). CDR3 length: 15 residues. V gave up 0 bases and J gave up 4 bases, with 10 bases separating them. From germline, CDR1 is MNHEY and CDR2 SMNVEV (reference sequence). CDR3 DNA sequence: TGTGCCAGCAGTTTATCGCGGGGGGGAAATCAGCCCCAGCATTTT. Protein: CASSLSRGGNQPQHF.

The CDR3 nucleotides are TGCGCCAGCAGCAAACGGTGGACTAACTATTATGGCTACACCTTC. It encodes CASSKRWTNYYGYTF. This rearrangement joins TRBV5-1 to TRBJ1-2; D uncertain. Germline V gene sequence: CDR1 SGHRS, CDR2 YFSETQ. Trimming pared 4 bases from V and 5 bases from J, leaving 18 bases between. The CDR3 runs 15 residues. Based on the CDR3 plus reference TRBV5-1 and TRBJ1-2, the full variable domain is KAGVTQTPRYLIKTRGQQVTLSCSPISGHRSVSWYQQTPGQGLQFLFEYFSETQRNKGNFPGRFSGRQFSNSRSEMNVSTLELGDSALYLCASSKRWTNYYGYTFGSGTRLTVV.

The chain combines TRBV6-5 with TRBJ2-5; TRBD1 matches 11 bases. Germline V lookup: CDR1 MNHEY, CDR2 SVGAGI. CDR3 size: 15 residues. V lost 6 bases, J lost 5 bases, and 8 bases stayed unmatched. DNA of the CDR3: TGTGCCAGCAGCGGACAGGGGGCGAGCGGGGAGACCCAGTACTTC. Translated: CASSGQGASGETQYF.

The chain joins TRBV19 to TRBJ1-2; 9 bases are a match to TRBD1. CDR1 and CDR2 (germline): LNHDA, SQIVND (reference sequence). This CDR3 region has 14 residues. J gave up 8 bases and V 3 bases, and 7 bases lay outside the gene matches. The CDR3 bases are TGTGCCAGTAGTATCCTGGGACAGGGATCCGGCTACACCTTC. It encodes CASSILGQGSGYTF.

CDR3 amino acids: CASSLKGLAYEQFF. CDR3 in DNA: TGTGCCAGCAGTTTAAAAGGACTAGCCTATGAGCAGTTCTTC. The chain has TRBV27 and TRBJ2-1, with 8 bases matching TRBD2. CDR3 size: 14 residues. Germline values: CDR1 MNHEY, CDR2 SMNVEV (reference sequence). V was clipped by 2 bases and J by 8 bases; unmatched bases: 5.

Here the CDR3 DNA reads TGTGCCAGCAGCCTATCCTTAAACAGGGGAGCAGCTTTCTTT. Translation: CASSLSLNRGAAFF. This chain uses TRBV11-1 with TRBJ1-1; 7 nucleotides match TRBD1. This CDR3 contains 14 residues. Germline CDR1 is SGHAT and CDR2 is FQDESV (reference sequence). Unmatched junction bases numbered 13, after V lost 5 bases and J lost 10 bases.

The rearrangement links TRBV7-2 to TRBJ1-2; a weak D match, TRBD1 (6 bases). Trimming took 5 bases from V and 2 from J, leaving 15 bases between them. CDR1 and CDR2 from the germline V gene are SGHTA and FQGNSA. The CDR3 sequence is 15 residues long. CDR3 amino acids: CASSPTGPYNYGYTF. The CDR3 nucleotides read TGTGCCAGCAGCCCCACAGGGCCCTACAACTATGGCTACACCTTC.

The chain links TRBV24-1 to TRBJ1-4, with a weak D call TRBD1 (5 bases). Trimming removed 6 bases at V and 8 bases at J, with 12 bases between. Germline-derived CDR1 and CDR2 are KGHDR and SFDVKD. The CDR3 is 13 amino acids. In DNA, the CDR3 is TGTGCCACCAGTCGGCAGGGTAGCGAAAAACTGTTTTTT. Residues: CATSRQGSEKLFF.

This clone occurred once. The V gene is TRBV27, the J gene TRBJ2-1; D perhaps matches TRBD2 (5 bases). This CDR3 comprises 15 residues. V was cut by 8 bases and J by 2 bases, with 16 bases left in between. Per the germline V gene, CDR1 is MNHEY and CDR2 is SMNVEV (reference sequence). CDR3: CASGLTRTAYNEQFF. The CDR3 DNA follows: TGTGCCAGCGGCTTAACCCGGACTGCCTACAATGAGCAGTTCTTC.

This chain uses TRBV5-4 with TRBJ1-2; TRBD1 matches 9 bases. CDR3 size: 15 residues. Germline trimming cut 5 bases from V and 3 bases from J; bases unmatched to any gene: 8. CDR1 and CDR2 from the germline V gene are SGHNT and YYREEE (reference sequence). This CDR3 is CASSLIRDRDYGYTF. The CDR3 coding sequence is TGTGCCAGCAGTCTTATCCGGGACAGGGACTATGGCTACACCTTC.

The chain's CDR3 is CATSDRQDNEQFF. CDR3 coding DNA: TGTGCCACCAGTGATCGACAGGACAATGAGCAGTTCTTC. The J gene is TRBJ2-1, the V gene TRBV24-1, with D possibly being TRBD1 (6 bases). V dropped 3 bases and J dropped 5 bases, with 7 bases sitting between them. The CDR3 runs 13 residues. Per the germline V gene, CDR1 is KGHDR and CDR2 is SFDVKD.